This T cell receptor (beta chain) was retrieved from a study of blood T cell repertoires in COVID-19. TCRdb's copy holds only in-frame clones and misses some; the assay was immunoSEQ multiplex PCR. This table has roughly 400,000 clones, over 75% appearing once. With V trimmed by 7 bases and J by 3 bases, 6 bases remained unmatched. This CDR3 is 13 amino acids long. Per the germline V gene, CDR1 is LGHDT and CDR2 is YNNKEL (reference sequence). The TCR was taken from a woman between 18 and 30 years old who had been exposed to COVID-19. The specimen was PBMCs or T cells enriched from blood (not recorded which). V is TRBV3-1 (or the pseudogene TRBV3-2) and J is TRBJ2-7, with TRBD2 matching 7 bases. This CDR3 is CASTDTGGYEQYF. In nucleotides, the CDR3 is TGTGCCAGCACTGACACGGGGGGCTACGAGCAGTACTTC.